This T cell receptor (beta chain) was observed in a study of identical twins. In its sample, this clonotype was seen a few times. What it binds is not known. Study observations and caveats: In drawing conclusions, the study used cross-sectional statistical analysis and did not follow the same donors.

The CDR3 covers 16 residues. The V gene lost 1 base and the J gene lost 8 bases, with 19 bases spanning the gap. CDR1 is SGHRS, CDR2 YFSETQ, per germline. A universal primer site was created by template switching, with the cDNA bearing unique molecular identifiers. TCRdb called the 5' RACE reads again in MiXCR, with one record for every CDR3 protein. The profile covers about 470,000 distinct CDR3 sequences, with roughly 26% appearing a single time and roughly 2.8% taken by the ten largest. The sample was also linked to a second study, of T cells expressing NK-cell markers. That work contributes: All TCR beta repertoires analysed originated from sorted CD3+CD56+NKG2C+, CD3+CD56+NKG2C- and CD3+CD56-NKG2C+ T cells. These clonotypes additionally ranked first within the CD3+CD56-NKG2C+ fraction of a few donors.

Material for sequencing was CD4+ T cells sorted from blood. The clonotype originates from a woman younger than 30 in good health. This chain connects TRBV5-1 to TRBJ2-1, with D tentatively TRBD2 (5 bases). The CDR3 DNA reads TGCGCCAGCAGCTTGAGGCTGTCGGCTGGAGGCGATGAGCAGTTCTTC. The encoded protein is CASSLRLSAGGDEQFF. Based on the CDR3 plus reference TRBV5-1 and TRBJ2-1, the full variable domain is KAGVTQTPRYLIKTRGQQVTLSCSPISGHRSVSWYQQTPGQGLQFLFEYFSETQRNKGNFPGRFSGRQFSNSRSEMNVSTLELGDSALYLCASSLRLSAGGDEQFFGPGTRLTVL.